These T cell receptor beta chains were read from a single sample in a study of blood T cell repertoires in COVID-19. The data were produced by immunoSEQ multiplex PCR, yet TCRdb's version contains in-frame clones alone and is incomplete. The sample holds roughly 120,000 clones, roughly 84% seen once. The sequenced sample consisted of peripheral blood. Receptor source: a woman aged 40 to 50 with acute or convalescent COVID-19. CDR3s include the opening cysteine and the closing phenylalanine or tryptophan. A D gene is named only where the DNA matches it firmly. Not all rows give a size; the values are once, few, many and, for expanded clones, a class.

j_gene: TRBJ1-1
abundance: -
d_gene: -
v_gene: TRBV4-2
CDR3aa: CASSQGGRHLNTEAFF
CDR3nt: TGTGCCAGCAGTCAAGGGGGGCGACACCTGAACACTGAAGCTTTCTTT

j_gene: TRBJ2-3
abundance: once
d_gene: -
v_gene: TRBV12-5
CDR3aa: CASGLSGADTQYF
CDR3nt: TGTGCTAGTGGTTTGTCAGGGGCAGATACGCAGTATTTT

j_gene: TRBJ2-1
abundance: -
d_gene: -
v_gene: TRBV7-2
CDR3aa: CASSLTTGGGPSNEQFF
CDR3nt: TGTGCCAGCAGCTTAACAACAGGGGGGGGGCCGTCGAATGAGCAGTTCTTC

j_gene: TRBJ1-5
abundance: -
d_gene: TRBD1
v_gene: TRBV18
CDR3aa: CASSPATGVNQPQHF
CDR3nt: TGTGCCAGCTCACCAGCAACAGGGGTCAATCAGCCCCAGCATTTT

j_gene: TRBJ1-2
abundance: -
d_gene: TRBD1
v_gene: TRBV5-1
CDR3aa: CASSSIQGARHPNGYTF
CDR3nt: TGCGCCAGCAGCTCCATACAGGGGGCGCGTCATCCTAATGGCTACACCTTC

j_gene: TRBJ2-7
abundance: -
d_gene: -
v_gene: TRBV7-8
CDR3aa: CASSLRGDGSMEQYF
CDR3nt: TGTGCCAGCAGCTTACGCGGGGACGGGAGTATGGAGCAGTACTTC

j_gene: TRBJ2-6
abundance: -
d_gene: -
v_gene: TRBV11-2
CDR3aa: CASSLDRSQHNVLTF
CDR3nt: TGTGCCAGCAGCCTAGACAGATCACAACACAACGTCCTGACTTTC

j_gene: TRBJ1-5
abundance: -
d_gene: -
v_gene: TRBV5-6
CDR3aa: CASTSSGWDQPQHF
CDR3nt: TGTGCCAGCACCTCCTCGGGTTGGGATCAGCCCCAGCATTTT

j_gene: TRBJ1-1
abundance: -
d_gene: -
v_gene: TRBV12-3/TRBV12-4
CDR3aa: CASRQTLNTEAFF
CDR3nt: TGTGCCAGCAGGCAGACTTTGAACACTGAAGCTTTCTTT

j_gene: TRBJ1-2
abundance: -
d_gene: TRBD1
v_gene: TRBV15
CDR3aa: CATSRVPDRGKGYTF
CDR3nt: TGTGCCACCAGCAGAGTTCCCGACAGGGGAAAAGGCTACACCTTC

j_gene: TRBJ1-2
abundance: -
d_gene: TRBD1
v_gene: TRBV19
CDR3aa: CASSIRGARYTF
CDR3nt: TGTGCCAGTAGTATCAGGGGGGCTCGCTACACCTTC

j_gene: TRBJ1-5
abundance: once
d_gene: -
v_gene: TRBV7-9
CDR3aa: CASSLGDGGGQPQHF
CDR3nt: TGTGCCAGCAGCTTAGGGGACGGGGGTGGCCAGCCCCAGCATTTT

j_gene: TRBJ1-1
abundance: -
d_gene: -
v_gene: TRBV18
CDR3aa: CASSPGANTEAFF
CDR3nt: TGTGCCAGCTCACCGGGAGCGAACACTGAAGCTTTCTTT

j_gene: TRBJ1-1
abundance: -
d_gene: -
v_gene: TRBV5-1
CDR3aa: CASTHGDRGPGLEAFF
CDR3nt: TGCGCCAGCACCCACGGAGATCGGGGTCCGGGTTTGGAAGCTTTCTTT

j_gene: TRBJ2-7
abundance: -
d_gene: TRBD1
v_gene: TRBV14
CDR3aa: CASSAGTGAWYEQYF
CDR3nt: TGTGCCAGCAGTGCCGGGACAGGGGCTTGGTACGAGCAGTACTTC

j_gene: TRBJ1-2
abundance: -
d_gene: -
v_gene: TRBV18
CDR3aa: CASSPLKLGGATSYGYTF
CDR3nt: TGTGCCAGCTCACCATTGAAACTTGGGGGGGCAACTAGCTATGGCTACACCTTC

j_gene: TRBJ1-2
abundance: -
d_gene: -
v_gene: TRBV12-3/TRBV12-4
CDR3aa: CASNSGINYGYTF
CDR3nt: TGTGCCAGCAACTCCGGGATCAACTATGGCTACACCTTC